The entry below gives a single TCR beta chain sequence along with its context. Generated by immunoSEQ multiplex PCR, the TCRdb table keeps only in-frame clones and is missing some. In the table there are about 83,000 clones, 92% of which are singletons. Trimming cost V 3 bases and J 3 bases, with 13 bases left between them. CDR1 is SGHAT and CDR2 is FQNNGV in the germline V gene. This CDR3 contains 15 residues. The entry originates in a study of OX40 agonist ivuxolimab in advanced cancers. The sample here was CD4+ or CD8+ T cells sorted from blood, taken in a trial of the OX40 agonist ivuxolimab. The genes are TRBV11-2 and TRBJ2-3; D may be TRBD1 (6 bases). The clonotype comes from an adult with an advanced solid tumor such as melanoma, head and neck, liver or kidney cancer. This CDR3 reads CASSFGQLSTDTQYF. The CDR3 bases are TGTGCCAGCAGCTTCGGACAGCTAAGTACAGATACGCAGTATTTT.